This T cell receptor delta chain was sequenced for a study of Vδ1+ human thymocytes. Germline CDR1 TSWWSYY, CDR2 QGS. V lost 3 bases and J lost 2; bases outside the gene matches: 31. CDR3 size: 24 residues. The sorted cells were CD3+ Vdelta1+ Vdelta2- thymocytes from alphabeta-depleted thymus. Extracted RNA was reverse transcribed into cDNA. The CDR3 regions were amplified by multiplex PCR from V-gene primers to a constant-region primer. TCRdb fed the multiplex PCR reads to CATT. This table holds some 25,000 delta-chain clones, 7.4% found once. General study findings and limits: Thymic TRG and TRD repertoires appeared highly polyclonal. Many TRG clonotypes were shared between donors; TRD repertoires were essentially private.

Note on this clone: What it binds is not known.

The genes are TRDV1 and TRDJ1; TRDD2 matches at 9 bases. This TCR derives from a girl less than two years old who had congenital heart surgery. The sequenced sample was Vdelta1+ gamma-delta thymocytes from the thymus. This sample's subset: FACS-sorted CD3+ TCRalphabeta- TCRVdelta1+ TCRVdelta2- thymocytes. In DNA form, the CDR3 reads TGTGCTCTTGGGGACCCCTTCCTACTAATGTCTGGGGGGCCAAGCCACCAGGGGACCGATAAACTCATCTTT. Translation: CALGDPFLLMSGGPSHQGTDKLIF.